This T cell receptor beta chain was identified during a study of blood T cell repertoires in COVID-19. The table came from immunoSEQ multiplex PCR; TCRdb's copy has only in-frame clones and leaves some out. The data show more than 150,000 clones, 75% to 85% seen once. The CDR3 totals 15 residues. Germline CDR1 reads KGHSH; CDR2 reads LQKENI. Trimming cost V 2 bases and J 1 base; bases outside gene matches: 2. V gene TRBV18 combines with J gene TRBJ1-5; 7 bases are shared with TRBD1. The clonotype comes from a man in his forties who had recovered from COVID-19. The sample comprised PBMCs or T cells enriched from blood (not recorded which). This CDR3 is CASSPAGQSNQPQHF. CDR3 in DNA: TGTGCCAGCTCACCAGCGGGACAGAGCAATCAGCCCCAGCATTTT. The whole variable domain, filled in from reference TRBV18 and TRBJ1-5, reads NAGVMQNPRHLVRRRGQEARLRCSPMKGHSHVYWYRQLPEEGLKFMVYLQKENIIDESGMPKERFSAEFPKEGPSILRIQQVVRGDSAAYFCASSPAGQSNQPQHFGDGTRLSIL.